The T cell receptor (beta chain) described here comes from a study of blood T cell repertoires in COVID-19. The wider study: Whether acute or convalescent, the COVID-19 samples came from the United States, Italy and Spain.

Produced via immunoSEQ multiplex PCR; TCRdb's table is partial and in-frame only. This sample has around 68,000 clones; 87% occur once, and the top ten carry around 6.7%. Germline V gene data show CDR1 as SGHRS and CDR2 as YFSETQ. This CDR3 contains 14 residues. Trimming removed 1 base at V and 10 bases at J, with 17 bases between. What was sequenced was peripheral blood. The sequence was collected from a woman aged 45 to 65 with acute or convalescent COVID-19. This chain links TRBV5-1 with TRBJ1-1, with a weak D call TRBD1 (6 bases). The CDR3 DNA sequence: TGCGCCAGCAGCTTGATATCAGGGGAGATAGGAGCTTTCTTT. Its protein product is CASSLISGEIGAFF.